Listed here is a single T cell receptor beta chain. This sample stems from a study of chemoradiotherapy in HPV16-positive cancers. CDR3 size: 15 residues. Trimming cost V 5 bases and J 1 base; bases outside gene matches: 7. Germline V gene data show CDR1 as SGHRS and CDR2 as YFSETQ. The repertoire was sequenced with immunoSEQ multiplex PCR; TCRdb's copy has only in-frame clones and lacks some. This sample has around 8,800 clones, with 65% to 75% found just once. The sequences come from tumor tissue, collected from a patient who underwent chemoradiotherapy. V and J are TRBV5-1 and TRBJ2-3; 7 bases agree with TRBD2. This receptor was identified in a human donor with HPV-associated anogenital cancer. CDR3 sequence (DNA): TGCGCCAGCAGTCGCGGGAGCGTAGGCACAGATACGCAGTATTTT. Translation gives CASSRGSVGTDTQYF.